This TCR beta chain was found in a study of blood T cell repertoires in COVID-19. TCRdb's copy holds only in-frame clones and misses some; the assay was immunoSEQ multiplex PCR. This repertoire shows tens of thousands of clones, approximately 86% found once; its top ten account for 5% to 7.5%. Looked up from germline, CDR1 is LNHDA and CDR2 is SQIVND (reference sequence). The CDR3 has 12 amino acids. The V end was cut by 7 bases, the J end by 5 bases, with 11 bases between. The V and J genes are TRBV19 and TRBJ1-1; TRBD1 might be the D (5 bases). This TCR was sampled from a woman in her forties or fifties with acute or convalescent COVID-19. Specimen: peripheral blood. The CDR3 reads CASKLGGTEAFF. The DNA for the CDR3 is TGTGCCAGTAAATTGGGGGGAACTGAAGCTTTCTTT.